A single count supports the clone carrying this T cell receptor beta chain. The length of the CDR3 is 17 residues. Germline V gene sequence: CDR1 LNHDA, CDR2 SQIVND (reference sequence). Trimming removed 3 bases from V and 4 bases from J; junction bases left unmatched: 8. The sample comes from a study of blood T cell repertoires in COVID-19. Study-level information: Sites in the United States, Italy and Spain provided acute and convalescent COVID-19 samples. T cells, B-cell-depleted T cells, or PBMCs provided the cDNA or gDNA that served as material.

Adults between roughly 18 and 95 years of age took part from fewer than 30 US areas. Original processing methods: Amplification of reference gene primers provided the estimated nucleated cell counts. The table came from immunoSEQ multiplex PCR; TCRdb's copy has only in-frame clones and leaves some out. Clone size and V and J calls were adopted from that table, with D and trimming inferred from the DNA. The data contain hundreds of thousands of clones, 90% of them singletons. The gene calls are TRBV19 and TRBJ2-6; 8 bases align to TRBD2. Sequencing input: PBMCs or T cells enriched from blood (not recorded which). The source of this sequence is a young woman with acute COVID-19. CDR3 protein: CASSISPGGPGANVLTF. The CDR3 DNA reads TGTGCCAGTAGTATCTCCCCGGGGGGGCCCGGGGCCAACGTCCTGACTTTC.